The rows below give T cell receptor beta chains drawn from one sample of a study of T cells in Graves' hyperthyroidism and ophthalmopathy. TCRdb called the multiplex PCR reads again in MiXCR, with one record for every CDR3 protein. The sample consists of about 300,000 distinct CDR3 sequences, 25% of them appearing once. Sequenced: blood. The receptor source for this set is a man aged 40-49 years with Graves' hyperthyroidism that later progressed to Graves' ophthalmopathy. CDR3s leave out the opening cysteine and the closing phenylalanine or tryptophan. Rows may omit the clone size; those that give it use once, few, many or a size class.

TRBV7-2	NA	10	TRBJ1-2	ASSFRGRGYT
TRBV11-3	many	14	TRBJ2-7	ASSLTPLAGMYEQY
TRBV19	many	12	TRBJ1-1	ASSMDNSYTEAF
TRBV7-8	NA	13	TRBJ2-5	ASSSGGGSQETQY
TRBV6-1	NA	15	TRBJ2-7	ASRSPIASGRAYEQY
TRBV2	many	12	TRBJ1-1	ASNGEGVITEAF
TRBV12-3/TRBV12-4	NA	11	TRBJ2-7	ASSLELAGVQY
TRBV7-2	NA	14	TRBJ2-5	ASRAGGGGIQETQY
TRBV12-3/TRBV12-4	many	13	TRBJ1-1	AGSFTGFEITEAF
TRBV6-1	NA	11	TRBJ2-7	ASRTGETYEQY
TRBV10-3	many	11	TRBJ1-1	ATGTPVNTEAF
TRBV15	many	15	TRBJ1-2	ATSRDQSQGERYGYT
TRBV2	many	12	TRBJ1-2	ASSVAGPLYGYT
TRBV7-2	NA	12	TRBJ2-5	ASSKSGVQETQY
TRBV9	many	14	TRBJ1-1	ASSGGTGEMNTEAF
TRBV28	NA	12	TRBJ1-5	ASSLISRNQLQH
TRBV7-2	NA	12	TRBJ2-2	ASSWPLSFGELF
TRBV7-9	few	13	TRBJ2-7	ASSLRDGNSYEQY
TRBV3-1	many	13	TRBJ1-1	ASSRTGGVLTEAF
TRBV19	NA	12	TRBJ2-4	ASSLELGEQIWD
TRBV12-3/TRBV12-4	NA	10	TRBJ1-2	ASRAGAYGYT
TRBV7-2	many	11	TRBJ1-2	ASSPHRDYGYT
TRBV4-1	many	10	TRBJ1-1	ASSQMGTGEH
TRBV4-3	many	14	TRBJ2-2	ASSQGAGQGTGELF
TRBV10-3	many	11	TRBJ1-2	AISDIGVFGYT
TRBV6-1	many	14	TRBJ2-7	ASRPGLAGGGYEQY
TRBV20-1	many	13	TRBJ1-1	SANHPATENTEAF
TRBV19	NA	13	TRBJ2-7	ASSLASGSSYEQY
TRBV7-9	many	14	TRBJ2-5	ASSPTGTAYQETQY
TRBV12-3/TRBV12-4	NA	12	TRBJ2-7	ASSYSRRSYEQY
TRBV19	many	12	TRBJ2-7	ASSTPPGDYEQY
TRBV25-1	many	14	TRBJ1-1	ASSEGGRITNTEAF
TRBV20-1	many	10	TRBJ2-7	SARDETYEQY
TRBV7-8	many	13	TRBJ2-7	ASSPIGGALNEQY
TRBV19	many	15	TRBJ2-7	ASSIGGGRLSSYEQY
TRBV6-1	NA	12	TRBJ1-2	ARTWDRDLLSYT
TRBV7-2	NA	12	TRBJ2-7	ASSLAGMSRRQY
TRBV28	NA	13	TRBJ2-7	ASCFGTPLSHEQY
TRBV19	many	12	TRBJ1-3	ASTYSVSGNTIY
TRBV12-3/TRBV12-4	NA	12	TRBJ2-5	ASSFTGDQETQY
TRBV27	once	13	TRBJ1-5	ASSFAPGGNQPQH
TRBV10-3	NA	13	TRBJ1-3	AISDTGLSGNTIY
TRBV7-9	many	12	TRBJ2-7	ASSLFGTRGEQY
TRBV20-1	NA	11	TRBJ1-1	SARGTENTEAF
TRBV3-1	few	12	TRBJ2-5	ASSQEREEETQY
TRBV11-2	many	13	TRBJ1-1	ASSLLPGMNTEAF
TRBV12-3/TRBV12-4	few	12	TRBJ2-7	ASSLEEGSYEQY
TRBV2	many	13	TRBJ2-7	ASRRSGSSSYEQY
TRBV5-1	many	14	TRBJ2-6	ASSLGGNSGANVLT
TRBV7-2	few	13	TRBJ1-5	ASSMRTGKGQPQH
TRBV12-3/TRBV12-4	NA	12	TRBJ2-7	ASSLGYGDYEQY